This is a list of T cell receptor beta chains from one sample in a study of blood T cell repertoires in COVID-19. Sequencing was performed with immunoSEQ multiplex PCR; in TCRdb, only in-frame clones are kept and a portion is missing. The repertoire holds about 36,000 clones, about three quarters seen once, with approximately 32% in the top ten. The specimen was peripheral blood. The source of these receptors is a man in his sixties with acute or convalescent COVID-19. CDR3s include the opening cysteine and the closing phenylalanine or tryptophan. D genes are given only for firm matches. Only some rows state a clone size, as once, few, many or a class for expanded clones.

CDR3 protein: CASSNRGRNTEAFF
CDR3 DNA: TGTGCCAGCAGTAACAGGGGTAGAAACACTGAAGCTTTCTTT
clone size: -
J gene: TRBJ1-1
D gene: TRBD1
V gene: TRBV2

CDR3 protein: CASSQEGLKRDQYF
CDR3 DNA: TGTGCCAGCAGCCAAGAGGGCCTCAAACGGGACCAGTACTTC
clone size: -
J gene: TRBJ2-5
D gene: -
V gene: TRBV4-2

CDR3 protein: CASSPGLAGVNYNEQFF
CDR3 DNA: TGTGCCAGCTCACCTGGACTAGCGGGAGTAAACTACAATGAGCAGTTCTTC
clone size: -
J gene: TRBJ2-1
D gene: TRBD2
V gene: TRBV18

CDR3 protein: CASSLAKTGSNQPQHF
CDR3 DNA: TGTGCCAGCAGCTTGGCCAAGACAGGTAGCAATCAGCCCCAGCATTTT
clone size: -
J gene: TRBJ1-5
D gene: -
V gene: TRBV5-6

CDR3 protein: CASSQDRGQGDEQFF
CDR3 DNA: TGCGCCAGCAGCCAAGATAGGGGACAGGGCGATGAGCAGTTCTTC
clone size: -
J gene: TRBJ2-1
D gene: TRBD1
V gene: TRBV4-3

CDR3 protein: CASTLGLAGTGELFF
CDR3 DNA: TGCGCCAGCACCTTGGGACTAGCGGGGACCGGGGAGCTGTTTTTT
clone size: -
J gene: TRBJ2-2
D gene: TRBD2
V gene: TRBV5-1

CDR3 protein: CSATPAYEQYF
CDR3 DNA: TGCAGTGCTACCCCGGCCTACGAGCAGTACTTC
clone size: once
J gene: TRBJ2-7
D gene: -
V gene: TRBV20-1

CDR3 protein: CASSIGPGFVGYTF
CDR3 DNA: TGTGCCAGTAGTATTGGGCCAGGTTTTGTTGGCTACACCTTC
clone size: -
J gene: TRBJ1-2
D gene: -
V gene: TRBV19

CDR3 protein: CASSLGKRGEQYF
CDR3 DNA: TGTGCCAGCAGTCTAGGTAAAAGGGGTGAGCAGTACTTC
clone size: -
J gene: TRBJ2-7
D gene: -
V gene: TRBV27

CDR3 protein: CASSPRTGSGYGYTF
CDR3 DNA: TGCGCCAGCAGCCCGAGGACAGGGAGCGGCTATGGCTACACCTTC
clone size: few
J gene: TRBJ1-2
D gene: TRBD1
V gene: TRBV5-1

CDR3 protein: CASSFGLTDIFYNEQFF
CDR3 DNA: TGTGCCAGCAGCTTCGGACTAACCGACATTTTTTACAATGAGCAGTTCTTC
clone size: -
J gene: TRBJ2-1
D gene: -
V gene: TRBV11-2

CDR3 protein: CASTREGQGGIYEQYF
CDR3 DNA: TGTGCCAGCACCAGGGAAGGACAGGGGGGAATCTACGAGCAGTACTTC
clone size: -
J gene: TRBJ2-7
D gene: -
V gene: TRBV21-1

CDR3 protein: CSGLDRGNSYEQYF
CDR3 DNA: TGCAGCGGCCTAGACAGGGGGAACTCCTACGAGCAGTACTTC
clone size: -
J gene: TRBJ2-7
D gene: TRBD1
V gene: TRBV29-1

CDR3 protein: CASSSGTGNIQPQHF
CDR3 DNA: TGTGCCAGCAGCTCCGGGACAGGGAATATTCAGCCCCAGCATTTT
clone size: -
J gene: TRBJ1-5
D gene: TRBD1
V gene: TRBV11-2

CDR3 protein: CASSLRALAGGETQYF
CDR3 DNA: TGTGCCAGCAGCCTAAGAGCCCTAGCGGGAGGCGAGACCCAGTACTTC
clone size: -
J gene: TRBJ2-5
D gene: TRBD2
V gene: TRBV14

CDR3 protein: CASSQGQGVYEKLFF
CDR3 DNA: TGTGCCAGCAGCCAAGGACAGGGCGTGTATGAAAAACTGTTTTTT
clone size: -
J gene: TRBJ1-4
D gene: TRBD1
V gene: TRBV14

CDR3 protein: CASRGRGLSNEKLFF
CDR3 DNA: TGTGCCAGCAGGGGGAGGGGTTTGTCTAATGAAAAACTGTTTTTT
clone size: -
J gene: TRBJ1-4
D gene: -
V gene: TRBV28

CDR3 protein: CASRPETYEQYF
CDR3 DNA: TGTGCCAGCCGTCCGGAGACCTACGAGCAGTACTTC
clone size: -
J gene: TRBJ2-7
D gene: -
V gene: TRBV2

CDR3 protein: CASSFPSNYGYTF
CDR3 DNA: TGTGCCAGCAGCTTCCCTTCTAACTATGGCTACACCTTC
clone size: once
J gene: TRBJ1-2
D gene: -
V gene: TRBV11-2

CDR3 protein: CASSQRLHSGANVLTF
CDR3 DNA: TGTGCCAGCAGCCAACGACTGCACTCTGGGGCCAACGTCCTGACTTTC
clone size: -
J gene: TRBJ2-6
D gene: -
V gene: TRBV7-9